The rows below give T cell receptor beta chains drawn from one sample of a study of cytomegalovirus exposure and HLA in healthy donors. Assay: immunoSEQ multiplex PCR; the TCRdb copy retains only in-frame clones and omits some. Among about 200,000 clones listed, 65% to 80% were seen once. Sequenced: PBMCs. All receptors come from a man aged 45-60 years in good health and CMV-seronegative. CDR3s include the opening cysteine and the closing phenylalanine or tryptophan. Each record gives: V gene, D gene, J gene, clone size, CDR3 DNA, CDR3 protein. D genes are given only for firm matches. The size field is filled for only some rows; it gives once, few, many or a size class.

V gene: TRBV30; D gene: TRBD2; J gene: TRBJ2-7; clone size: .; CDR3 DNA: TGTGCCTGGACCCCGGGAGGGGCCTACGAGCAGTACTTC; CDR3 protein: CAWTPGGAYEQYF
V gene: TRBV29-1; D gene: .; J gene: TRBJ2-2; clone size: few; CDR3 DNA: TGCAGCGTTGTAGGGGAAGGGGAGCTGTTTTTT; CDR3 protein: CSVVGEGELFF
V gene: TRBV10-3; D gene: TRBD1; J gene: TRBJ1-3; clone size: few; CDR3 DNA: TGTGCCACGGCGGATTCGGGACAGGGAGACACCATATATTTT; CDR3 protein: CATADSGQGDTIYF
V gene: TRBV7-9; D gene: .; J gene: TRBJ2-7; clone size: .; CDR3 DNA: TGTGCCAGCAGCTTAGATAAGGGGGCCTACGAGCAGTACTTC; CDR3 protein: CASSLDKGAYEQYF
V gene: TRBV5-1; D gene: TRBD2; J gene: TRBJ2-7; clone size: .; CDR3 DNA: TGCGCCAGCAGCCCCGAGAGCGGGATCGAGCAGTACTTC; CDR3 protein: CASSPESGIEQYF
V gene: TRBV7-8; D gene: TRBD2; J gene: TRBJ2-5; clone size: .; CDR3 DNA: TGTGCCAGCAGCTTAGTAGCGGGAGGGCAAGAGACCCAGTACTTC; CDR3 protein: CASSLVAGGQETQYF
V gene: TRBV6-5; D gene: TRBD2; J gene: TRBJ2-5; clone size: .; CDR3 DNA: TGTGCCAGCAGTCTCGGACTAGCGGGTCAAGAGACCCAGTACTTC; CDR3 protein: CASSLGLAGQETQYF
V gene: TRBV19; D gene: .; J gene: TRBJ2-7; clone size: .; CDR3 DNA: TGTGCCAGTAGTATAGTCGACAAGAACTACGAGCAGTACTTC; CDR3 protein: CASSIVDKNYEQYF
V gene: TRBV29-1; D gene: .; J gene: TRBJ2-2; clone size: .; CDR3 DNA: TGCAGCGTTGAGCAGGACACCGGGGAGCTGTTTTTT; CDR3 protein: CSVEQDTGELFF
V gene: TRBV28; D gene: .; J gene: TRBJ2-7; clone size: .; CDR3 DNA: TGTGCCAGCAGCCTGTTGCTCTCCTACGAGCAGTACTTC; CDR3 protein: CASSLLLSYEQYF
V gene: TRBV2; D gene: .; J gene: TRBJ2-5; clone size: .; CDR3 DNA: TGTGCCAGCAGCGACCTCTTTACGAGGGAGACCCAGTACTTC; CDR3 protein: CASSDLFTRETQYF
V gene: TRBV28; D gene: TRBD2; J gene: TRBJ2-2; clone size: .; CDR3 DNA: TGTGCCAGCAAGAAGCGGGAGTCAACCGGGGAGCTGTTTTTT; CDR3 protein: CASKKRESTGELFF
V gene: TRBV30; D gene: TRBD2; J gene: TRBJ2-5; clone size: .; CDR3 DNA: TGTGCCTTCCAGTGGCGGGAGTGGGAAGAGACCCAGTACTTC; CDR3 protein: CAFQWREWEETQYF
V gene: TRBV10-2; D gene: .; J gene: TRBJ2-1; clone size: .; CDR3 DNA: TGCGCCAGCAGTGCGGTTTACAATGAGCAGTTCTTC; CDR3 protein: CASSAVYNEQFF
V gene: TRBV19; D gene: TRBD2; J gene: TRBJ2-6; clone size: once; CDR3 DNA: TGTGCCAGTCGACTAGCGGGGATCTCTGGGGCCAACGTCCTGACTTTC; CDR3 protein: CASRLAGISGANVLTF
V gene: TRBV7-9; D gene: .; J gene: TRBJ2-6; clone size: .; CDR3 DNA: TGTTCCAGCAGCTTAGCTGCATGGGAGGTCCTGACTTTC; CDR3 protein: CSSSLAAWEVLTF
V gene: TRBV18; D gene: .; J gene: TRBJ2-6; clone size: .; CDR3 DNA: TGTGCCAGCTCACGCTTTCCTACAGGAACCATCTCTGGGGCCAACGTCCTGACTTTC; CDR3 protein: CASSRFPTGTISGANVLTF
V gene: TRBV30; D gene: .; J gene: TRBJ1-3; clone size: once; CDR3 DNA: TGTGCCTGGAGTTCCCAGACCGGAGCTCGAGGAAACACCATATATTTT; CDR3 protein: CAWSSQTGARGNTIYF
V gene: TRBV6-5; D gene: .; J gene: TRBJ2-7; clone size: .; CDR3 DNA: TGTGCCAGCCAACTCGGGAGATACTACGAGCAGTACTTC; CDR3 protein: CASQLGRYYEQYF
V gene: TRBV27; D gene: TRBD1; J gene: TRBJ2-7; clone size: .; CDR3 DNA: TGTGCCACCCAGACAGGGGTGGACGAGCAGTACTTC; CDR3 protein: CATQTGVDEQYF
V gene: TRBV5-4; D gene: TRBD1; J gene: TRBJ1-1; clone size: .; CDR3 DNA: TGTGCCAGCAGCGCGGGACAGATGAACACTGAAGCTTTCTTT; CDR3 protein: CASSAGQMNTEAFF
V gene: TRBV11-3; D gene: TRBD2; J gene: TRBJ2-2; clone size: .; CDR3 DNA: TGTGCCAGCAGCGGAAGAGGGACTAGCGGGACGAACACCGGGGAGCTGTTTTTT; CDR3 protein: CASSGRGTSGTNTGELFF
V gene: TRBV5-6; D gene: .; J gene: TRBJ1-2; clone size: .; CDR3 DNA: TGTGCCAGCAGTTATACCGGACGGGATAACTATGGCTACACCTTC; CDR3 protein: CASSYTGRDNYGYTF
V gene: TRBV4-2; D gene: .; J gene: TRBJ2-1; clone size: .; CDR3 DNA: TGTGCCAGCAGCCAGAACTTAAGCGGAGAGCAGTTCTTC; CDR3 protein: CASSQNLSGEQFF
V gene: TRBV12-1; D gene: .; J gene: TRBJ1-3; clone size: .; CDR3 DNA: TGTGCCAGCAGCCCTGACAGGGCTACGGGCCACACCATATATTTT; CDR3 protein: CASSPDRATGHTIYF
V gene: TRBV15; D gene: .; J gene: TRBJ2-7; clone size: few; CDR3 DNA: TGTGCCACCAGCACGGACGGGGGGCCAGGATACGAGCAGTACTTC; CDR3 protein: CATSTDGGPGYEQYF
V gene: TRBV27; D gene: .; J gene: TRBJ2-2; clone size: .; CDR3 DNA: TGTGCCAGCAGTCTCGAACTTACCGGGGAGCTGTTTTTT; CDR3 protein: CASSLELTGELFF
V gene: TRBV7-9; D gene: .; J gene: TRBJ1-1; clone size: .; CDR3 DNA: TGTGCCAGCAGCTTTGGGCAGGGGAACACTGAAGCTTTCTTT; CDR3 protein: CASSFGQGNTEAFF
V gene: TRBV6-5; D gene: .; J gene: TRBJ1-5; clone size: .; CDR3 DNA: TGTGCCAGCAGTCCTGACAGGTTTCAGCCCCAGCATTTT; CDR3 protein: CASSPDRFQPQHF
V gene: TRBV6-5; D gene: .; J gene: TRBJ2-5; clone size: .; CDR3 DNA: TGTGCCAGCAGTTATGGCGGTCCACTCCAAGGGACCCAGTACTTC; CDR3 protein: CASSYGGPLQGTQYF
V gene: TRBV5-4; D gene: .; J gene: TRBJ2-3; clone size: .; CDR3 DNA: TGTGCCAGCAGCCGGACAGTCCCTAGCACAGATACGCAGTATTTT; CDR3 protein: CASSRTVPSTDTQYF
V gene: TRBV19; D gene: .; J gene: TRBJ1-4; clone size: .; CDR3 DNA: TGTGCCAGTAGTAAGGAGGTTACCACAACTAATGAAAAACTGTTTTTT; CDR3 protein: CASSKEVTTTNEKLFF
V gene: TRBV5-1; D gene: .; J gene: TRBJ2-5; clone size: .; CDR3 DNA: TGCGCCAGCAGCCGGGACCAAGAGACCCAGTACTTC; CDR3 protein: CASSRDQETQYF
V gene: TRBV14; D gene: .; J gene: TRBJ1-2; clone size: .; CDR3 DNA: TGTGCCAGCAGCCAAGGCGGGGAGAGTGTCTATGGCTACACCTTC; CDR3 protein: CASSQGGESVYGYTF
V gene: TRBV7-9; D gene: TRBD1; J gene: TRBJ1-6; clone size: few; CDR3 DNA: TGTGCCAGCAGCCCCCCCGGGACAGGGCGCTCACCCCTCCACTTT; CDR3 protein: CASSPPGTGRSPLHF
V gene: TRBV30; D gene: .; J gene: TRBJ2-7; clone size: .; CDR3 DNA: TGTGCCTGGAGTGTACCCTACTACGAGCAGTACTTC; CDR3 protein: CAWSVPYYEQYF